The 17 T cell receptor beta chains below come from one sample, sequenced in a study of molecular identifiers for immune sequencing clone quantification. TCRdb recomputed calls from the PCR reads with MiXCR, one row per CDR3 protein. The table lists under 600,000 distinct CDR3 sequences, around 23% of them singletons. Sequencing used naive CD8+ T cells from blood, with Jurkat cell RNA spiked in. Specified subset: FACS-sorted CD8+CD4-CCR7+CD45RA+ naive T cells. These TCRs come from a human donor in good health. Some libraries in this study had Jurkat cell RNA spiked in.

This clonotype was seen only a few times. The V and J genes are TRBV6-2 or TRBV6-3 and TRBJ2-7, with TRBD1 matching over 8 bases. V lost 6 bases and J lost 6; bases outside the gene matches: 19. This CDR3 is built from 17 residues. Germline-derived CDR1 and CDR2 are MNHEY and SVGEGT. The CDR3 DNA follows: TGTGCCAGCAGCCCCCTCTCGAGACAGGGGTCGAGGGGCGAGCAGTACTTC. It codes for CASSPLSRQGSRGEQYF.

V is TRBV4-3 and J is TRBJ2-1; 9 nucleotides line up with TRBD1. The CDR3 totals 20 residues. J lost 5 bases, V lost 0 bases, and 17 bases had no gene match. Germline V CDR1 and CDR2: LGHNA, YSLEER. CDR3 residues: CASSQESSFGGTGPDNEQFF. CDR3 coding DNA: TGCGCCAGCAGCCAAGAATCATCTTTCGGGGGGACAGGGCCCGACAATGAGCAGTTCTTC.

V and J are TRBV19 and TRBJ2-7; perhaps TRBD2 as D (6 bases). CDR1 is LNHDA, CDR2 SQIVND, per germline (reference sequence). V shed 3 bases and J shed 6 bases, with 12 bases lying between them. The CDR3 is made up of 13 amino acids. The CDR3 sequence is CASSMAGGGEQYF. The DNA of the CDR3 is TGTGCCAGTAGTATGGCCGGGGGTGGCGAGCAGTACTTC.

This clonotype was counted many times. CDR3 sequence reads: CSAWNRNSGNTIYF. The DNA for the CDR3 is TGCAGTGCATGGAACAGGAACTCTGGAAACACCATATATTTT. The V gene is TRBV20-1, the J gene TRBJ1-3, with TRBD1 as a possible D gene (5 bases). Trimming stripped 6 bases from V and 0 bases from J, with 12 bases between. CDR1 is DFQATT and CDR2 is SNEGSKA in the germline V gene (reference sequence). This CDR3 region has 14 residues.

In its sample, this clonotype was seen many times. The CDR3 DNA follows: TGTGCCAGCAGGGGGACAGGAAACTATGGCTACACCTTC. Its translation is CASRGTGNYGYTF. The V and J genes are TRBV2 and TRBJ1-2; 8 bases line up with TRBD1. This CDR3 spans 13 amino acids. The ends lost 6 bases at V and 2 bases at J; junction bases unmatched: 2. CDR1 and CDR2 (germline): SNHLY, FYNNEI. The variable domain in full, completed from reference TRBV2 and TRBJ1-2, reads EPEVTQTPSHQVTQMGQEVILRCVPISNHLYFYWYRQILGQKVEFLVSFYNNEISEKSEIFDDQFSVERPDGSNFTLKIRSTKLEDSAMYFCASRGTGNYGYTFGSGTRLTVV.

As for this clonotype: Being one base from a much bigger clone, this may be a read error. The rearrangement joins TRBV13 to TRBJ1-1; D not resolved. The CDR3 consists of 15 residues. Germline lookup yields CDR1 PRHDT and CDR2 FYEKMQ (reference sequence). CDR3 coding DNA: TGTGCCAACAGCTACCTAGACGGCCTGAACACTGAAGCTTTCTTT. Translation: CANSYLDGLNTEAFF.

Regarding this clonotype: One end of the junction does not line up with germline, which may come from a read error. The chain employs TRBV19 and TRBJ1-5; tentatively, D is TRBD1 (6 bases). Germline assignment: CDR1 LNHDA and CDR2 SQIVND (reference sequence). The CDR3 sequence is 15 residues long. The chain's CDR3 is CASSQDRYSNQPQQF. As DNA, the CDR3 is TGTGCCAGTAGCCAAGACAGGTATAGCAATCAGCCCCAGCAGTTT.

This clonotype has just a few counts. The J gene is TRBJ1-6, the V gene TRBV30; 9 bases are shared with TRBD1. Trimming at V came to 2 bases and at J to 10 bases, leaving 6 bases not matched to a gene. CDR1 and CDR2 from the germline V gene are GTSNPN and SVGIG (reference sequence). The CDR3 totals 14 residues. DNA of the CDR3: TGTGCCTGGAGTTCGGGACAGGGTGCATCACCCCTCCACTTT. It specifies CAWSSGQGASPLHF.

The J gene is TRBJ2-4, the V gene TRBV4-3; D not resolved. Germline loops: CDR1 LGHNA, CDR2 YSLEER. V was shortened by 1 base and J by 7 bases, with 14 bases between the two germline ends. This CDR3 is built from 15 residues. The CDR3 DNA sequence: TGCGCCAGCAGCCAAGTTTCTCATAGTGTTAACATTCAGTACTTC. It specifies CASSQVSHSVNIQYF.

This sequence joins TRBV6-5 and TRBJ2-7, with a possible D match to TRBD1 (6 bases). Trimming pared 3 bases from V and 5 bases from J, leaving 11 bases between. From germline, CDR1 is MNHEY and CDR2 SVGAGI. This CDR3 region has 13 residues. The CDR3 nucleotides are TGTGCCAGCAGTTATACAGGGTGTGACGAGCAGTACTTC. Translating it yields CASSYTGCDEQYF.

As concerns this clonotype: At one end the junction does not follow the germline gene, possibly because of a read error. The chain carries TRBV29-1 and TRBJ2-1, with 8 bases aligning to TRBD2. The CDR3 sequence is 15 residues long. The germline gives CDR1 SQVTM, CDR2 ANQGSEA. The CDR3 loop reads CGVEGVAGLYNEQFF. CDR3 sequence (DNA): TGCGGCGTTGAAGGGGTAGCGGGACTTTACAATGAGCAGTTCTTC.

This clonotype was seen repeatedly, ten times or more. CDR3 nucleotides: TGTGCCAGCAGCTCGGACAGTGCCCCTTACGAGCAGTACTTC. Protein sequence: CASSSDSAPYEQYF. The chain carries TRBV7-9 and TRBJ2-7; possibly TRBD1 for D (6 bases). CDR1 and CDR2 from the germline V gene are SEHNR and FQNEAQ (reference sequence). The CDR3 totals 14 residues. The ends were cut back, 4 bases at V and 4 bases at J, with 14 bases in the middle. The full variable domain, completed using reference TRBV7-9 and TRBJ2-7, is DTGVSQNPRHKITKRGQNVTFRCDPISEHNRLYWYRQTLGQGPEFLTYFQNEAQLEKSRLLSDRFSAERPKGSFSTLEIQRTEQGDSAMYLCASSSDSAPYEQYFGPGTRLTVT.

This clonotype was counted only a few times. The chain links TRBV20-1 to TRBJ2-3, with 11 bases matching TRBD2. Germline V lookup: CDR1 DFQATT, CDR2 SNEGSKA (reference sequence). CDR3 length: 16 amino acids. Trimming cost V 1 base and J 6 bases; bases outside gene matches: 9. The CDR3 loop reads CSARGDSGGAGDTQYF. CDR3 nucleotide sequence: TGCAGTGCTAGAGGGGATAGCGGGGGGGCAGGTGATACGCAGTATTTT.

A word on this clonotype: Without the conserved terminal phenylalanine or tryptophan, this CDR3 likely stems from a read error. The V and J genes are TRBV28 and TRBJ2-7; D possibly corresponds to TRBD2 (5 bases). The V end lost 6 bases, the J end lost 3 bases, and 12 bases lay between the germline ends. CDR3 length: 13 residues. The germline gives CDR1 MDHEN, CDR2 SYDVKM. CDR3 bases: TGTGCCAGCAGGACGAGCGGTTTCTACGAGCAGTACATC. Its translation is CASRTSGFYEQYI.

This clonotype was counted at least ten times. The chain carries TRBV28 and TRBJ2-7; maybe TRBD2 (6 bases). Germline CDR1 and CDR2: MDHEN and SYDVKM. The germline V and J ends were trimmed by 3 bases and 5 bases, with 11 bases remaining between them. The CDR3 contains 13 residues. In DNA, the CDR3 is TGTGCCAGCAGTTTTCGGGGGTTCAACGAGCAGTACTTC. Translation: CASSFRGFNEQYF. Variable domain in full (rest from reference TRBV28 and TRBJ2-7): DVKVTQSSRYLVKRTGEKVFLECVQDMDHENMFWYRQDPGLGLRLIYFSYDVKMKEKGDIPEGYSVSREKKERFSLILESASTNQTSMYLCASSFRGFNEQYFGPGTRLTVT.

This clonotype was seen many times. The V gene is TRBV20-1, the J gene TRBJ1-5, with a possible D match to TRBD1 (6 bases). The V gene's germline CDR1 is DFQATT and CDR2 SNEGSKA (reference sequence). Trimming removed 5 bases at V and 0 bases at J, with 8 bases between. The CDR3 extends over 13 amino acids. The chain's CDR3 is CSAEDSSNQPQHF. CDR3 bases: TGCAGTGCTGAGGACAGTAGCAATCAGCCCCAGCATTTT.

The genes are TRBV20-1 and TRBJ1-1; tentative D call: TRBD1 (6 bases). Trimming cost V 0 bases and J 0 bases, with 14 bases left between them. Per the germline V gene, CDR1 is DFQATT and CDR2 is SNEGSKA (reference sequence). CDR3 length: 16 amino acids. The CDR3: CSARDPTGFMNTEAFF. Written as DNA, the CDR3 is TGCAGTGCTAGAGATCCGACAGGTTTTATGAACACTGAAGCTTTCTTT.